This entry is about one TCR beta chain. The sample originates from a study of response to subunit inactivated influenza vaccine. Germline CDR1 is SGHRS and CDR2 is YFSETQ. The CDR3 extends over 13 amino acids. V gave up 3 bases and J gave up 8 bases; unmatched junction bases: 6. MiXCR, run by TCRdb on the RT-PCR reads, gives a single entry per CDR3 protein. The table records about 700,000 distinct CDR3 sequences, approximately 15% of them present only once. The rearrangement joins TRBV5-1 to TRBJ1-2; 8 nucleotides match TRBD1. Here the sequenced sample was PBMCs from blood, taken 14 to 15 days before vaccination. The clonotype was recovered from a middle-aged man who received an inactivated influenza vaccine. In DNA, the CDR3 is TGCGCCAGCAGCTCGACAGGGGTTGGAGGCTACACCTTC. It encodes CASSSTGVGGYTF.